The present entry profiles one T cell receptor beta chain with its context. This clonotype has only a few counts. The target of this receptor is not known. The sample holds no much larger clone one base away, and base qualities are not on file. This sample was taken from a study of T-cell reconstitution after alpha-beta-depleted transplantation in children (dated by TCRdb to about 2016). Describing the broader study: The study quantitatively tracked T-cell immune reconstitution after TCRalphabeta/CD19-depleted allogeneic hematopoietic cell transplantation in children using TCR repertoire profiling.

The library was generated by PCR. Sequencing relied on an Illumina HiSeq 2500. To normalize quantification of the TCRbeta repertoire, the TCR libraries were built with molecular barcoding that relied on unique molecular identifiers. The raw public reads went through TCRdb reprocessing: fastp at Q25, MiXCR clone calling, in-frame beta chains kept. Each CDR3 protein appears once, grouped with its most common genes and DNA. Here the sample has approximately 520,000 distinct CDR3 sequences; 32% occur a single time. Around 2.3% of the sample rests with the top ten. Taken from the germline V gene (reference sequence), the CDR1 and CDR2 loops are DFQATT and SNEGSKA. V is clipped by 1 base and J by 3 bases, and the sequence between their germline boundaries is 16 bases long. The CDR3 numbers 16 residues from cysteine through phenylalanine. The sequence is cut down to CDR3 DNA, 48 bases in frame from base 1.

The chain is assembled from TRBV20-1 and TRBJ2-1; a weak D assignment points to TRBD2 (6 bases agree). The sequence came from a human donor who donated a stem cell graft to a child with aplastic anemia. The material sequenced was PBMCs from the stem cell graft donor, taken from the stem cell graft. CDR3 sequence: CSARGRPSEDYNEQFF. In nucleotide form, the sequence is TGCAGTGCTAGAGGTAGGCCTAGCGAGGACTACAATGAGCAGTTCTTC.